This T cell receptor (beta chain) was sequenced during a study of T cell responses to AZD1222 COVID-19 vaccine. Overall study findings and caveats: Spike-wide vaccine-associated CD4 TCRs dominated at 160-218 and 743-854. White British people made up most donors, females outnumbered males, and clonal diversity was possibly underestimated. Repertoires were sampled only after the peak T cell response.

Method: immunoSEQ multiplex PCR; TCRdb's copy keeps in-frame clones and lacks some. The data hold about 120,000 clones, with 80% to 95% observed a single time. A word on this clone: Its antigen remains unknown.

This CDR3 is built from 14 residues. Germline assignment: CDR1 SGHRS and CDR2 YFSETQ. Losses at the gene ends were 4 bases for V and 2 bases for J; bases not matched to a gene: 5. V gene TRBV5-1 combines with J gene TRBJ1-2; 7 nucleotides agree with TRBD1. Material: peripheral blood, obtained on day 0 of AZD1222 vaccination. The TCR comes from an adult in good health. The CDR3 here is CASSPRDSNYGYTF. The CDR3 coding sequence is TGCGCCAGCAGCCCCCGGGACAGCAACTATGGCTACACCTTC.